This passage covers 14 T cell receptor beta chains from one sample sequenced in a study of PD-L1 blockade in urothelial cancer. Sequenced by immunoSEQ multiplex PCR; TCRdb stores in-frame clones only, minus some. The sample includes about 74,000 clones, about 85% of them seen just once. Material: PBMCs, obtained around atezolizumab (anti-PD-L1) treatment. The receptors derive from a man between 65 and 85 years old with urothelial cancer.

This sequence joins TRBV4-1 and TRBJ2-7; 9 bases line up with TRBD1. Trimming at V came to 4 bases and at J to 3 bases, leaving 4 bases not matched to a gene. The CDR3 is 14 amino acids. Germline V gene lookup returns CDR1 MGHRA and CDR2 YSYEKL. The CDR3 loop is CASSPPGQGYEQYF. The CDR3 DNA sequence: TGCGCCAGCAGCCCGCCGGGACAGGGCTACGAGCAGTACTTC.

CDR3 protein: CASSLWGGRSYNEQFF. CDR3 nucleotides: TGTGCCAGCAGCTTGTGGGGGGGGAGGTCCTACAATGAGCAGTTCTTC. V gene TRBV5-4 combines with J gene TRBJ2-1; 7 bases align to TRBD2. The CDR3 has 16 amino acids. V lost 1 base, J lost 1 base, and 5 bases stayed unmatched. CDR1 and CDR2 (germline): SGHNT, YYREEE (reference sequence).

This clone appeared a single time. The chain uses TRBV15 and TRBJ2-2; 10 bases are a match to TRBD1. This CDR3 is 13 amino acids long. With V trimmed by 8 bases and J by 7 bases, 4 bases remained unmatched. The germline V gene encodes CDR1 LNHNV and CDR2 YYDKDF (reference sequence). CDR3 sequence (DNA): TGTGCCACCGGGACAGGGGAAATCGGGGAGCTGTTTTTT. It yields the protein CATGTGEIGELFF.

This clone was seen more than once but under ten times. V is TRBV6-6 and J is TRBJ2-7; TRBD2 agrees at 7 bases. CDR1 is MNHNY and CDR2 is SVGAGI in the germline V gene (reference sequence). The junction had 12 bases not matched to a gene; V was cut back by 6 bases and J by 4 bases. This CDR3 contains 15 residues. CDR3 region: CASRELAEPRYEQYF. The CDR3 coding sequence is TGTGCCAGCAGAGAGCTAGCGGAGCCGAGGTACGAGCAGTACTTC.

The chain couples TRBV5-1 to TRBJ2-7, with TRBD2 matching 8 bases. This CDR3 contains 15 residues. The junction had 5 bases not matched to a gene; V was cut back by 0 bases and J by 3 bases. The V gene's germline CDR1 is SGHRS and CDR2 YFSETQ. In DNA form, the CDR3 reads TGCGCCAGCAGCTTGGATAGCGGGACTAGCTACGAGCAGTACTTC. It encodes CASSLDSGTSYEQYF.

This sequence joins TRBV4-1 and TRBJ2-1, with TRBD2 matching over 8 bases. Trimming took 1 base from V and 10 from J; bases not matched to a gene: 15. CDR3 length equals 17 residues. Germline V gene lookup returns CDR1 MGHRA and CDR2 YSYEKL. For the CDR3, the DNA is TGCGCCAGCAGCCAAGTGGGGGTGGGAAGGCCGGGAGGGGAGCAGTTCTTC. This codes for CASSQVGVGRPGGEQFF.

This chain connects TRBV10-3 to TRBJ1-5; 10 nucleotides match TRBD1. This CDR3 has 15 residues. The J segment lost 4 bases and the V segment lost 3 bases, leaving 3 bases of the junction unmatched. Germline V gives CDR1 ENHRY, CDR2 SYGVKD. The CDR3 sequence: CAISDAGQGNQPQHF. Written as DNA, the CDR3 is TGTGCCATCAGTGATGCGGGACAGGGGAATCAGCCCCAGCATTTT.

The chain couples TRBV28 to TRBJ1-2; tentatively, D is TRBD1 (6 bases). The CDR3 spans 12 residues. Trimming stripped 8 bases from V and 7 bases from J, with 14 bases between. The germline CDR1 and CDR2 sequences are MDHEN and SYDVKM. In DNA, the CDR3 is TGTGCCAGCCTCGGCCAGGGGACTGGCTACACCTTC. This gives the protein CASLGQGTGYTF.

This clone came up a few times. CDR3 in DNA: TGTGCCAGCGAGACTAGCGGGAACACCGGGGAGCTGTTTTTT. It codes for CASETSGNTGELFF. The rearrangement links TRBV5-4 to TRBJ2-2; the match to TRBD2 covers 9 bases. Losses at the gene ends were 7 bases for V and 1 base for J; bases not matched to a gene: 2. Germline V gene sequence: CDR1 SGHNT, CDR2 YYREEE (reference sequence). The CDR3 runs to 14 residues.

This clone has more than one count but fewer than ten. The chain recombines TRBV7-8 with TRBJ1-1; 11 bases map to TRBD1. The CDR3 consists of 14 residues. Germline CDR1 is SGHVS and CDR2 is FQNEAQ. After removal of 5 bases from V and 7 bases from J, the junction contained 6 bases not matched to a gene. CDR3 amino acids: CASSPRTGGLEAFF. The CDR3, as DNA: TGTGCCAGCAGCCCAAGGACAGGGGGCCTTGAAGCTTTCTTT. The full variable domain, in which reference TRBV7-8 and TRBJ1-1 provide the parts outside the CDR3, is GAGVSQSPRYKVAKRGQDVALRCDPISGHVSLFWYQQALGQGPEFLTYFQNEAQLDKSGLPSDRFFAERPEGSVSTLKIQRTQQEDSAVYLCASSPRTGGLEAFFGQGTRLTVV.

The rearrangement links TRBV19 to TRBJ2-7; TRBD1 is a possible D gene (5 bases). This CDR3 contains 13 residues. Trimming left V 5 bases short and J 1 base short, with 9 bases between. Germline V lookup: CDR1 LNHDA, CDR2 SQIVND (reference sequence). The CDR3 loop is CASSLDSSYEQYF. DNA of the CDR3: TGTGCCAGTAGTCTCGACAGTTCCTACGAGCAGTACTTC.

This chain connects TRBV6-1 to TRBJ2-2, with D possibly TRBD2 on 5 matching bases. V was cut by 6 bases and J by 2 bases, with 10 bases left in between. The CDR3 is 14 amino acids. Per germline, CDR1 MNHNS and CDR2 SASEGT. The CDR3 DNA reads TGTGCCAGCAGGGGAGCAGTTAACACCGGGGAGCTGTTTTTT. As protein: CASRGAVNTGELFF.

This clone was observed a few times. The chain uses TRBV5-1 and TRBJ2-3; unclear D gene. The CDR3 loop spans 15 amino acids. CDR1 and CDR2 from the germline V gene are SGHRS and YFSETQ. Trimming took 5 bases from V and 0 from J, leaving 13 bases between them. The CDR3 reads CASSWANSSTDTQYF. The CDR3 DNA sequence: TGCGCCAGCAGTTGGGCCAACTCTAGCACAGATACGCAGTATTTT.

CDR3 nucleotides: TGCGCCAGCAGCTTGGAGGGACTCACGCTCGATGGCTACACCTTC. This translates into CASSLEGLTLDGYTF. The rearrangement joins TRBV5-1 to TRBJ1-2; weak D call: TRBD1 (5 bases). From germline, CDR1 is SGHRS and CDR2 YFSETQ. V was pared by 0 bases and J by 6 bases, with 15 bases between. The CDR3 runs to 15 residues.